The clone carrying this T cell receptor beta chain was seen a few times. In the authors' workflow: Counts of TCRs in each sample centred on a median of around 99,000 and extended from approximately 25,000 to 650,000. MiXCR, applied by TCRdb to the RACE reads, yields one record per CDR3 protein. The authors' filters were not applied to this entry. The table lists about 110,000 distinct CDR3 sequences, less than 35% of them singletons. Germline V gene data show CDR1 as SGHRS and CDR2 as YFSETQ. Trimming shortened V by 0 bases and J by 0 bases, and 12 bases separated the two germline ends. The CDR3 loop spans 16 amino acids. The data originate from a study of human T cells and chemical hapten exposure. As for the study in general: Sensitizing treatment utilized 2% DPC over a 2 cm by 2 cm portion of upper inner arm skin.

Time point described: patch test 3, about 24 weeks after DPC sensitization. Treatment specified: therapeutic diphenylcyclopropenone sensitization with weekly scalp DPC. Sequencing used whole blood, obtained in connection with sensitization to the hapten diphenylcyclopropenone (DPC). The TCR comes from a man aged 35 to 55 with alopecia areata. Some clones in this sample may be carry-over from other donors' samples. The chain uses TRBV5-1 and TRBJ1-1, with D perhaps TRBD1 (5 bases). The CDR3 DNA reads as TGCGCCAGCAGCTTGGCAACCGGGGCGATGAACACTGAAGCTTTCTTT. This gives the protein CASSLATGAMNTEAFF.